This T cell receptor beta chain was sequenced for a study of OX40 agonist ivuxolimab in advanced cancers. CDR1 is SGHRS, CDR2 YFSETQ, per germline. J gave up 5 bases and V 6 bases, and 10 bases lay outside the gene matches. The CDR3 runs 15 residues. Details on this clone: The antigen is not known.

General observations from the study: The antigen specificity of the peripheral T cells (those that were expanded) was not determined. Compared with others, partial responders at 0.1-3.0 mg/kg displayed clonal expansion among the lowest.

TCRdb's table, derived via immunoSEQ multiplex PCR, lists solely in-frame clones and lacks some. Among about 94,000 clones listed, 70% to 90% were seen once. The rearrangement joins TRBV5-1 to TRBJ2-5, with 10 bases that match TRBD1. The clonotype was recovered from an adult with an advanced solid tumor such as melanoma, head and neck, liver or kidney cancer. Source: CD4+ or CD8+ T cells sorted from blood, taken in a trial of the OX40 agonist ivuxolimab. In nucleotides, the CDR3 is TGCGCCAGCACCATCGACAGGGGGCTAGTCGAGACCCAGTACTTC. Its protein product is CASTIDRGLVETQYF.